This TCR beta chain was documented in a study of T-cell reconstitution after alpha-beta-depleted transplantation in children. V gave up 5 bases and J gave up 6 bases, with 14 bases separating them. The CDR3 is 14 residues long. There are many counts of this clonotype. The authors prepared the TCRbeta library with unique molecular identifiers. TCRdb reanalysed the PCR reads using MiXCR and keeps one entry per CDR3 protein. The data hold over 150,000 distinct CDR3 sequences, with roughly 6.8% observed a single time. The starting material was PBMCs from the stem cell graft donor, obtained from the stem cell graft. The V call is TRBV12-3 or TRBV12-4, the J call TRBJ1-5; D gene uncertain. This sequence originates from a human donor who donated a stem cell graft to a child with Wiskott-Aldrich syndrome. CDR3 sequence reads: CASSGATTSQPQHF. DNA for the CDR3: TGTGCCAGCAGTGGAGCAACGACAAGTCAGCCCCAGCATTTT.